This T cell receptor beta chain was found in a study of CD8+ T cells in alopecia areata. Study background: Treated patients received oral tofacitinib, 5 to 10 mg twice daily. Study-level points and caveats: There were many expanded lesional clones persisting in scalp and blood during tofacitinib. Between patients, shared TCR sequences were less clear than in mice. This was possibly due in part to HLA diversity in the patient population.

This clone has a handful of counts. Its antigen is as yet unknown. Germline V gene data show CDR1 as SQVTM and CDR2 as ANQGSEA. CDR3 length: 11 amino acids. V shed 6 bases and J 7 bases; nucleotides not matched to a gene: 5. Extraction and reverse transcription of RNA yielded cDNA as the sequencing template. Profiled with immunoSEQ multiplex PCR; TCRdb holds only in-frame clones, not every one. The table lists about 120,000 clones, more than 45% of them singletons, with just over 0.45% in the top ten. Regarding treatment: oral pan-JAK inhibitor, 5-10 mg twice daily. Cell sorting was applied to PBMCs, and CD4+ and CD8+ T cells were collected.

This clonotype was obtained from a human donor with alopecia areata. The chain links TRBV29-1 to TRBJ1-1; TRBD1 aligns across 7 bases. Sequenced material: CD4+ T cells sorted from blood, taken at week 4, from a patient treated with tofacitinib. The CDR3 DNA follows: TGCAGCGTAAAGGGGGCCGGTGAAGCTTTCTTT. It yields the protein CSVKGAGEAFF.